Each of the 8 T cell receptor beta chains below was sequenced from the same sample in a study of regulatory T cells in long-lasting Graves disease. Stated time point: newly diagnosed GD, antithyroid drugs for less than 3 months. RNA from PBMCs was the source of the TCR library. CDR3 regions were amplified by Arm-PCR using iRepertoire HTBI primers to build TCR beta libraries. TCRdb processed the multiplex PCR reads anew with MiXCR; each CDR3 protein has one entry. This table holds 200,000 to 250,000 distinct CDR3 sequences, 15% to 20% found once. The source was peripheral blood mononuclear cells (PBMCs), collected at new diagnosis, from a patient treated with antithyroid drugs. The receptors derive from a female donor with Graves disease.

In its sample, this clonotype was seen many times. The CDR3 protein is CASSGGKGVDSPYEQYF. The CDR3 nucleotides read TGTGCCAGCAGCGGGGGGAAAGGCGTAGACAGTCCCTACGAGCAGTACTTC. The rearrangement joins TRBV9 to TRBJ2-7; tentatively, D is TRBD1 or TRBD2 (5 bases each). The germline V and J ends were trimmed by 3 bases and 2 bases, with 21 bases remaining between them. The CDR3 is 17 amino acids. Germline V gene data show CDR1 as SGDLS and CDR2 as YYNGEE.

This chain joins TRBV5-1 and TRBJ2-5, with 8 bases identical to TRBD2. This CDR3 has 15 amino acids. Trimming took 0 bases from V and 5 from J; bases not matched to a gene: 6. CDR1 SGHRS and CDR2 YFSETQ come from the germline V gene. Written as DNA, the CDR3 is TGCGCCAGCAGCTTGGGCCGGGGGGGATCGGAGACCCAGTACTTC. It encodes CASSLGRGGSETQYF.

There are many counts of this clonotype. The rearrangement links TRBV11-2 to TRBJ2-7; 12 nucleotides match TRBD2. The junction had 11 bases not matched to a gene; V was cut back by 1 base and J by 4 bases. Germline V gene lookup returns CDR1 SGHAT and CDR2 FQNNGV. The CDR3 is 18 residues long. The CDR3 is CASSLGGASGRAGYEQYF. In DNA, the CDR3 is TGTGCCAGCAGCTTAGGCGGGGCTAGCGGGAGGGCCGGGTACGAGCAGTACTTC.

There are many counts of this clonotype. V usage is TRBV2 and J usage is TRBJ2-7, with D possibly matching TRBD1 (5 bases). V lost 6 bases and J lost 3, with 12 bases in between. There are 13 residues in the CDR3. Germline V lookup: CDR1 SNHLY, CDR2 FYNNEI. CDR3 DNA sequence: TGTGCCAGCAGGCCGGACACTTACTACGAGCAGTACTTC. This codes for CASRPDTYYEQYF.

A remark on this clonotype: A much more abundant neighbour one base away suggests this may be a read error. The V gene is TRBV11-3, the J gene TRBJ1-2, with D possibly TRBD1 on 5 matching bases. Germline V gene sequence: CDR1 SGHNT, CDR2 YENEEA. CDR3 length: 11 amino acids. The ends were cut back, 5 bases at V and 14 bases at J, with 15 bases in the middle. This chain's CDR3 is CASSIDSVSTF. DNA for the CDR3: TGTGCCAGCAGCATCGACAGCGTGAGTACCTTC.

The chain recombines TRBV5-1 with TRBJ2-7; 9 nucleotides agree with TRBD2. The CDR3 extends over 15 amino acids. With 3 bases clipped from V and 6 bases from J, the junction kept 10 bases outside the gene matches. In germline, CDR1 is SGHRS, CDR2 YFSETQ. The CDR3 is CASSYSGSNPLEQYF. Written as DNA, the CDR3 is TGCGCCAGCAGCTATAGCGGGAGTAATCCTCTCGAGCAGTACTTC.

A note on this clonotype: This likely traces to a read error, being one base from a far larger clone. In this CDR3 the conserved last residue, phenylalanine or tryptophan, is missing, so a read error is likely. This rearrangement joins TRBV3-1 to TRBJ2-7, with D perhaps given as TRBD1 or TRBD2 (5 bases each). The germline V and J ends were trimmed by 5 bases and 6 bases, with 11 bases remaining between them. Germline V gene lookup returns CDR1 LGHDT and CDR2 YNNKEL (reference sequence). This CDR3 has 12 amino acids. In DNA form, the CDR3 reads TGTGCCAGCAGCACCGATGGGACCGAGCAGTACCTC. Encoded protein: CASSTDGTEQYL.

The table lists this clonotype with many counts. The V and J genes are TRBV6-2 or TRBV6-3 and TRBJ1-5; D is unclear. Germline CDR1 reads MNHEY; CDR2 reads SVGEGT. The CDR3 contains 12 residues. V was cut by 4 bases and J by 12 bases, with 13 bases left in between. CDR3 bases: TGTGCCAGCAGTTCTCGCGACGGGCGCCAGCATTTT. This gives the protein CASSSRDGRQHF.